This entry describes one T cell receptor beta chain. Its cognate antigen is unknown. Blood samples were obtained at baseline, cycle 4 day 1, and cycle 7 day 1. The data stem from a study of OX40 agonist ivuxolimab in advanced cancers. Overall study: Enrolled patients in dose escalation had cancers that were hepatocellular carcinoma, melanoma, renal cell or head and neck cancer. Prior anti-PD-1, anti-PD-L1 or anti-CTLA-4 therapy was allowed; 30% to 40% had some. Study-wide results and caveats: CD8+ T cells (on average) carried more expanded clones than CD4+ T cells.

Profiling relied on immunoSEQ multiplex PCR, and the TCRdb table lists in-frame clones only, not all of them. Of 55,000 to 85,000 clones in the sample, 80% were seen once. This TCR came from an adult with an advanced solid tumor such as melanoma, head and neck, liver or kidney cancer. This specimen consisted of CD4+ or CD8+ T cells sorted from blood, obtained in a trial of the OX40 agonist ivuxolimab.

CDR3 region: CASVEGTNTEAFF. The CDR3 DNA reads as TGTGCCAGCGTTGAGGGGACAAACACTGAAGCTTTCTTT. The chain carries TRBV2 and TRBJ1-1; TRBD1 is a possible D gene (6 bases). The CDR3 is 13 residues long. V dropped 8 bases and J dropped 2 bases, with 12 bases sitting between them. The germline gives CDR1 SNHLY, CDR2 FYNNEI.